The rows below give T cell receptor beta chains drawn from one sample of a study of T cell clones after liver transplantation. Using immunoSEQ multiplex PCR, the repertoire was profiled, and TCRdb retains in-frame clones only, with some absent. This sample yields 55,000 to 75,000 clones, of which 70% to 80% are seen a single time; 2.8% belongs to the top ten. The material was CD4+ T cells from blood, obtained at the approximately 15-month timepoint. All receptors derive from a human patient who received a liver transplant. Certain T cells may be donor cells from the graft. Both conserved end residues are part of each CDR3. The order of the fields is V gene, D gene, J gene, clone size, CDR3 DNA, CDR3 protein. The D gene is left open where the match is weak. Expanded clones are given a class, and other clones once, few, many or no size at all.

>TRBV2|.|TRBJ1-1|.
TGTGCCAGCAGTCCATTCACTGAAGCTTTCTTT
CASSPFTEAFF
>TRBV2|.|TRBJ1-5|.
TGTGCCAGCAGTTCACTTGGTGGGGTATATAGCAATCAGCCCCAGCATTTT
CASSSLGGVYSNQPQHF
>TRBV2|TRBD2|TRBJ2-3|.
TGTGCCAGCAACGGACTAGCGGGTACGCAGTATTTT
CASNGLAGTQYF
>TRBV5-1|TRBD1|TRBJ2-3|.
TGCGCCAGCAGCTTGGCCAGGACAGGGGGATTCCGCACAGATACGCAGTATTTT
CASSLARTGGFRTDTQYF
>TRBV7-8|.|TRBJ1-4|.
TGTGCCAGCAGCTTAGGGGAACAGGGAACCGAAAAACTGTTTTTT
CASSLGEQGTEKLFF
>TRBV30|TRBD2|TRBJ2-1|few
TGTGCCTGGAAGGGGACTAGCGGTTACAATGAGCAGTTCTTC
CAWKGTSGYNEQFF
>TRBV28|.|TRBJ2-3|.
TGTGCCAGCAGTCTCGATGACAGAGGGAGCACAGATACGCAGTATTTT
CASSLDDRGSTDTQYF
>TRBV7-9|.|TRBJ2-1|.
TGTGCCAGCAGCCTCCCTGGGCCCAATGAGCAGTTCTTC
CASSLPGPNEQFF
>TRBV7-2|.|TRBJ2-5|.
TGTGCCAGCAGCTTAGGGGGGCAGGGTCCAGAGACCCAGTACTTC
CASSLGGQGPETQYF
>TRBV5-4|.|TRBJ2-2|.
TGTGCCAGCAGCTTGGAATTGAATATAAGAACAGGGAACACCGGGGAGCTGTTTTTT
CASSLELNIRTGNTGELFF
>TRBV6-6|.|TRBJ1-4|.
TGTGCCAGCAGGGAATCGGGGACCGCGGGGAAGGAAAAACTGTTTTTT
CASRESGTAGKEKLFF
>TRBV19|TRBD1|TRBJ1-5|.
TGTGCCAGTAGTATCGTACAGGGGGTAGGGAATCAGCCCCAGCATTTT
CASSIVQGVGNQPQHF
>TRBV6-1|.|TRBJ1-4|.
TGTGCCAGCAGACTTCTTAATGAAAAACTGTTTTTT
CASRLLNEKLFF
>TRBV6-1|.|TRBJ1-1|once
TGTGCCAGCAGTGAAGTAGGGACTATGGAAGCTTTCTTT
CASSEVGTMEAFF
>TRBV6-1|.|TRBJ1-6|many
TGTGCCAGCAGTCCGGGACCCTATAATTCACCCCTCCACTTT
CASSPGPYNSPLHF
>TRBV6-5|.|TRBJ2-5|.
TGTGCCAGCAGTTACGTGTCCACAGGGAAAGAGACCCAGTACTTC
CASSYVSTGKETQYF
>TRBV6-5|.|TRBJ1-1|.
TGTGCCAGCAGTTTTTATTTTGGGTCAAACACTGAAGCTTTCTTT
CASSFYFGSNTEAFF
>TRBV10-1|TRBD2|TRBJ2-1|.
TGCGCCAGCAGTGATGGGGGACTAGCGGGAGGGGAACAGTTCTTC
CASSDGGLAGGEQFF
>TRBV11-3|.|TRBJ1-5|once
TGTGCCAGCAGCTTGGGGGTGGATCAGCCCCAGCATTTT
CASSLGVDQPQHF
>TRBV9|TRBD2|TRBJ2-1|.
TGTGCCAGCAGCATTAGCGGGAGCTCCTACAATGAGCAGTTCTTC
CASSISGSSYNEQFF
>TRBV6-6|TRBD1|TRBJ2-1|.
TGTGCCAGTAAAACCGGACAGGGTCGGAATGAGCAGTTCTTC
CASKTGQGRNEQFF
>TRBV20-1|.|TRBJ2-5|.
TGCAGTGCTAGAGATCAGGTGACCCAGTACTTC
CSARDQVTQYF
>TRBV7-9|.|TRBJ1-4|.
TGTGCCAGCAGCTTAGCGGGGACCCAAAATGAAAAACTGTTTTTT
CASSLAGTQNEKLFF
>TRBV5-5|.|TRBJ2-5|.
TGTGCCAGCAGCCCGAGGGCGGAAGAGACCCAGTACTTC
CASSPRAEETQYF
>TRBV18|.|TRBJ2-1|.
TGTGCCAGCTCACCAACAGAATCCAGCTCCTACAATGAGCAGTTCTTC
CASSPTESSSYNEQFF
>TRBV7-9|TRBD1|TRBJ1-2|.
TGTGCCAGCAGCTTAGGGACAGGGGGCGGCTACACCTTC
CASSLGTGGGYTF
>TRBV5-5|TRBD1|TRBJ2-5|.
TGTGCCAGCCTGACACCGGGACAGGGAGAGACCCAGTACTTC
CASLTPGQGETQYF
>TRBV18|TRBD1|TRBJ2-2|.
TGTGCCAGCTCACAGGGACAGGGAAACACCGGGGAGCTGTTTTTT
CASSQGQGNTGELFF
>TRBV6-6|.|TRBJ1-2|few
TGTGCCAGCAGTTACCAGTTCGGACCGAACTATGGCTACACCTTC
CASSYQFGPNYGYTF
>TRBV27|.|TRBJ1-4|.
TGTGCCAGCAGTTTTAGGTTAGCTAATGAAAAACTGTTTTTT
CASSFRLANEKLFF
>TRBV29-1|TRBD2|TRBJ2-5|.
TGCAGCGCTGGGACTAGCGGGGGTATTGAGACCCAGTACTTC
CSAGTSGGIETQYF